Below, one T cell receptor (beta chain) is given with its context. The sample comes from a study of blood T cell repertoires in COVID-19. Looking at the study overall: Acute-phase and convalescent COVID-19 samples originated in the United States, Italy and Spain. The cDNA or gDNA used as material had been derived from T cells, B-cell-depleted T cells, or PBMCs.

This CDR3 is built from 17 residues. V shed 4 bases and J 12 bases; nucleotides not matched to a gene: 21. Per germline, CDR1 LNHDA and CDR2 SQIVND (reference sequence). Original processing methods: Nucleated cell counts were estimated from reference gene primer amplification. Profiling relied on immunoSEQ multiplex PCR, and the TCRdb table lists in-frame clones only, not all of them. V, J and clone size are those of that table, while D and trimming were read from the DNA. The sample consists of over 110,000 clones, roughly four fifths of them appearing once. This receptor was taken from a man older than 75 with acute or convalescent COVID-19. The rearrangement uses TRBV19 and TRBJ2-1; TRBD1 matches at 7 bases. Sequenced: peripheral blood. CDR3 residues: CASSNPTGLGRDYVQFF. The DNA of the CDR3 is TGTGCCAGTAGTAACCCGACAGGGCTTGGAAGAGACTATGTGCAGTTCTTC.